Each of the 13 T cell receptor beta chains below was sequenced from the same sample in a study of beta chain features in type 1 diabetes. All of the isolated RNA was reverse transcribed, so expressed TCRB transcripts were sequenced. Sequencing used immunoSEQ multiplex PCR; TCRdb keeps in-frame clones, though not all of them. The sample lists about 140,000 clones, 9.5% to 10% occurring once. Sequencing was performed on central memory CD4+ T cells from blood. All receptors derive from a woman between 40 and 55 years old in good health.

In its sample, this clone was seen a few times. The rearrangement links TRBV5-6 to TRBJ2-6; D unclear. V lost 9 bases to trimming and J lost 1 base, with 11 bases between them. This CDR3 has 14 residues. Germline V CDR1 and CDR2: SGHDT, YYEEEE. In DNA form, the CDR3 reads TGTGCCACCTGGCGGTGGTCTGGGGCCAACGTCCTGACTTTC. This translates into CATWRWSGANVLTF.

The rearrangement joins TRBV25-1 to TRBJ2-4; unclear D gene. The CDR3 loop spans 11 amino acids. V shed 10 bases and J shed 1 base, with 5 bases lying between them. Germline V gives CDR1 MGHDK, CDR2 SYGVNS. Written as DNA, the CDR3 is TGTGCCACCTCGGCCAAAAACATTCAGTACTTC. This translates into CATSAKNIQYF.

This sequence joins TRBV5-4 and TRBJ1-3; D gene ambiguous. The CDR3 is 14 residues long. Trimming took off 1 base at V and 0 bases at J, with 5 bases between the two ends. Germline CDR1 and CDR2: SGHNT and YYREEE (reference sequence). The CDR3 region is CASSLYGSGNTIYF. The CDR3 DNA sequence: TGTGCCAGCAGCTTGTACGGCTCTGGAAACACCATATATTTT. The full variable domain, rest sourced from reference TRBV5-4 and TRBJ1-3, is ETGVTQSPTHLIKTRGQQVTLRCSSQSGHNTVSWYQQALGQGPQFIFQYYREEENGRGNFPPRFSGLQFPNYSSELNVNALELDDSALYLCASSLYGSGNTIYFGEGSWLTVV.

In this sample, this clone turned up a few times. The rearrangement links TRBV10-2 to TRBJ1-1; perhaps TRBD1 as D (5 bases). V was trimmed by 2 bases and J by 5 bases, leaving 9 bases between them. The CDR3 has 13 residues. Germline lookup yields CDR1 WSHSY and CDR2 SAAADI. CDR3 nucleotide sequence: TGCGCCAGCAGTGAGCAGGGAGGGACTGAAGCTTTCTTT. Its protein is CASSEQGGTEAFF.

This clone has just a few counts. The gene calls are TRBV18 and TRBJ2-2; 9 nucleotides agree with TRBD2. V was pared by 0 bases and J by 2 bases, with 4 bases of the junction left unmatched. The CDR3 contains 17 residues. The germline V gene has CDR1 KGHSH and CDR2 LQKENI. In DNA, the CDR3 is TGTGCCAGCTCACCACCGCGCGGGGGGGTCAACACCGGGGAGCTGTTTTTT. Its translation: CASSPPRGGVNTGELFF.

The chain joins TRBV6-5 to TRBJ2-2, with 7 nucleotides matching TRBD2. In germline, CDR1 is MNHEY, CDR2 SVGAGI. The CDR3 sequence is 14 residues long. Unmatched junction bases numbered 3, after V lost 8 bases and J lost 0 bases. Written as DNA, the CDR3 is TGTGCCAGCCGCGCGGGGGCGAACACCGGGGAGCTGTTTTTT. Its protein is CASRAGANTGELFF.

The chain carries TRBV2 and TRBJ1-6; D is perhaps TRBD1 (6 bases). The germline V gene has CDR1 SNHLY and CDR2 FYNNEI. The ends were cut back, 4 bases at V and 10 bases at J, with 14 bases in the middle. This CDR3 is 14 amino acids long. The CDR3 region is CASSAARGESPLHF. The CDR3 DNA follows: TGTGCCAGCAGTGCGGCCAGGGGAGAGTCACCCCTCCACTTT.

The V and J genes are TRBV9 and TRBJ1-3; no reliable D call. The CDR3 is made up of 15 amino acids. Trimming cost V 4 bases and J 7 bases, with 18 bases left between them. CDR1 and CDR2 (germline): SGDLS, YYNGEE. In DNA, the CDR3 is TGTGCCAGCAGCTTGGGTTCTGGCAGGATGAACACCATATATTTT. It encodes CASSLGSGRMNTIYF.

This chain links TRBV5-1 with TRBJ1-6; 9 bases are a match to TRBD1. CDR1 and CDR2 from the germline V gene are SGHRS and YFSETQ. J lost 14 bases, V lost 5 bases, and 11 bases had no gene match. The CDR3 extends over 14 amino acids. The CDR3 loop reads CASSPGQGVSTLHF. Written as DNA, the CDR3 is TGCGCCAGCAGTCCGGGACAGGGAGTATCAACCCTCCACTTT. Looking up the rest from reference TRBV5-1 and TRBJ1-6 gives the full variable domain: KAGVTQTPRYLIKTRGQQVTLSCSPISGHRSVSWYQQTPGQGLQFLFEYFSETQRNKGNFPGRFSGRQFSNSRSEMNVSTLELGDSALYLCASSPGQGVSTLHFGNGTRLTVT.

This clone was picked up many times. CDR3 protein: CASSAPGQPGNEQFF. The CDR3, as DNA: TGTGCCAGCAGCGCCCCGGGACAGCCTGGGAATGAGCAGTTCTTC. The rearrangement joins TRBV7-9 to TRBJ2-1; 7 bases match TRBD1. Looked up from germline, CDR1 is SEHNR and CDR2 is FQNEAQ (reference sequence). The CDR3 sequence is 15 residues long. Trimming removed 5 bases from V and 7 bases from J; junction bases left unmatched: 11.

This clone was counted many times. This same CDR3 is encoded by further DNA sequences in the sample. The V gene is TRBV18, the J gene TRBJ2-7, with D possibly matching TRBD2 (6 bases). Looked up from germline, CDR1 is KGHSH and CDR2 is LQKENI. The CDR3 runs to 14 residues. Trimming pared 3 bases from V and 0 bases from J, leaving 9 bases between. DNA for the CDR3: TGTGCCAGCTCACCTTCCGGGGGCTCCTACGAGCAGTACTTC. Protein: CASSPSGGSYEQYF.

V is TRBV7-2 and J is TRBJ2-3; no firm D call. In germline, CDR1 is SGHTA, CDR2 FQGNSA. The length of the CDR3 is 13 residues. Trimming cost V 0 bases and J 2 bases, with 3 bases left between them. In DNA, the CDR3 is TGTGCCAGCAGCTTAGCCTACACAGATACGCAGTATTTT. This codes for CASSLAYTDTQYF.

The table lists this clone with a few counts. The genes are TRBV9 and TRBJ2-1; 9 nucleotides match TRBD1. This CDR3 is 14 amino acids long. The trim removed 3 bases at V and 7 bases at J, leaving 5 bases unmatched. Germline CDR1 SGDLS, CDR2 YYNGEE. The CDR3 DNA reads TGTGCCAGCAGCGCATTGGGACAGGGTAATGAGCAGTTCTTC. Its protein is CASSALGQGNEQFF.